A selection of T cell receptor beta chains follows, all from one sample in a study of T cells after yellow fever vaccination. Using its own MiXCR run on the 5' RACE reads, TCRdb lists one record per CDR3 protein. The table lists about 340,000 distinct CDR3 sequences, roughly 4.3% of them singletons. The sequenced sample was PBMCs, obtained 5 days after the yellow fever booster vaccination. All receptors derive from a man in his late teens or twenties who received the YFV17D yellow fever vaccine. CDR3s include the opening cysteine and the closing phenylalanine or tryptophan. Each record gives: CDR3 protein, CDR3 DNA, J gene, V gene, D gene, clone size. A D gene is named only where the DNA matches it firmly. Size tells how often a clone was seen (once, few, many) or the class of an expanded clone, and some rows leave it out.

CDR3: CASSASGGTTDTQYF; DNA: TGTGCCAGCAGCGCCAGCGGGGGGACCACAGATACGCAGTATTTT; J: TRBJ2-3; V: TRBV5-5; D: TRBD2; size: many
CDR3: CASSLRDRAPEQYF; DNA: TGCGCCAGCAGCCTCCGGGACAGGGCTCCCGAGCAGTACTTC; J: TRBJ2-7; V: TRBV5-1; D: TRBD1; size: few
CDR3: CASSQAGASTSEQFF; DNA: TGTGCCAGCAGCCAGGCGGGGGCTTCGACCAGTGAGCAGTTCTTC; J: TRBJ2-1; V: TRBV3-1; D: .; size: few
CDR3: CATGGGGNGYTF; DNA: TGCGCCACCGGAGGAGGGGGCAATGGCTACACCTTC; J: TRBJ1-2; V: TRBV5-1; D: TRBD1; size: many
CDR3: CASSPRSSGSGGETQYF; DNA: TGCGCCAGCAGCCCCAGATCTTCAGGCAGCGGAGGAGAGACCCAGTACTTC; J: TRBJ2-5; V: TRBV4-1; D: .; size: many
CDR3: CASSPRAANPKNIQYF; DNA: TGTGCCAGCTCACCACGGGCAGCTAATCCCAAAAACATTCAGTACTTC; J: TRBJ2-4; V: TRBV18; D: .; size: many
CDR3: CASSNGGPNNSPLHF; DNA: TGCGCCAGCAGCAACGGGGGCCCGAATAATTCACCCCTCCACTTT; J: TRBJ1-6; V: TRBV5-1; D: .; size: few
CDR3: CASSYLAGGLSDTQYF; DNA: TGTGCCAGCAGTTACTTAGCGGGGGGGCTTTCAGATACGCAGTATTTT; J: TRBJ2-3; V: TRBV6-5; D: TRBD2; size: many
CDR3: CASSFTGGVSPLHF; DNA: TGTGCCAGCAGCTTCACGGGGGGGGTTTCACCCCTCCACTTT; J: TRBJ1-6; V: TRBV7-9; D: .; size: many
CDR3: CASSFPQETQYF; DNA: TGTGCCAGCAGCTTTCCACAAGAGACCCAGTACTTC; J: TRBJ2-5; V: TRBV7-2; D: .; size: many
CDR3: CASSFRRDGPYNEQFF; DNA: TGCGCCAGCAGCTTTCGGCGGGACGGACCCTACAATGAGCAGTTCTTC; J: TRBJ2-1; V: TRBV5-1; D: .; size: many
CDR3: CASSKPQRGGPVSEQFF; DNA: TGTGCCAGCAGTAAGCCCCAGCGGGGGGGCCCAGTCTCCGAGCAGTTCTTC; J: TRBJ2-1; V: TRBV5-4; D: TRBD2; size: few
CDR3: CASSLGQDTQYF; DNA: TGTGCCAGCAGCTTAGGTCAAGATACGCAGTATTTT; J: TRBJ2-3; V: TRBV11-2; D: .; size: many
CDR3: CASRSGTANTGELFF; DNA: TGTGCCAGCAGATCCGGGACAGCGAACACCGGGGAGCTGTTTTTT; J: TRBJ2-2; V: TRBV4-2; D: TRBD1; size: many
CDR3: CASSLQESGKTQYF; DNA: TGTGCCAGCAGCTTGCAGGAGAGCGGGAAGACCCAGTACTTC; J: TRBJ2-5; V: TRBV5-4; D: TRBD2; size: .
CDR3: CASSQGGLAGVQETQYF; DNA: TGCGCCAGCAGCCAAGGGGGACTAGCGGGGGTCCAAGAGACCCAGTACTTC; J: TRBJ2-5; V: TRBV4-3; D: TRBD2; size: .
CDR3: CASSYSGQLGSAFF; DNA: TGTGCCAGCAGTTACTCTGGCCAGTTGGGATCGGCTTTCTTT; J: TRBJ1-1; V: TRBV6-5; D: .; size: few